This TCR beta chain was recorded in a study of T cell repertoires in cytomegalovirus infection (dated by TCRdb to between 2017 and 2020). About the investigation overall: The HLA type of each donor mattered for the analysis, because public TCR beta signatures pointed to carriage of CMV infection along with the matching HLA type.

The research as a whole found: Carriers of CMV infection plus the relevant HLA type were discriminated by the cumulative frequency of public TCR beta family members in the study cohort and in an independent roughly 370-donor cohort. In the ex vivo response, HLA-C-restricted CMV-specific TCR beta clonotypes were dominant, and in two of eight donors the single most frequent clonotype came from this HLA-C-restricted group.

Sequencing took place on an Illumina HiSeq 1500. Through fastp at Q25 and MiXCR, TCRdb rebuilt clones from the public reads, retaining in-frame beta chains. Every entry covers one CDR3 protein and lists the most common genes and DNA from its rows. The sample data list roughly 280,000 distinct CDR3 sequences, and roughly 10% of these were observed just once. The top ten clones comprise approximately 15% of the sample. The germline V gene (reference sequence) sets CDR1 to SEHNR and CDR2 to FQNEAQ. From its cysteine to its phenylalanine, the CDR3 spans 15 amino acids. Only the CDR3 DNA stays, 45 bases, in frame from base 1. Trimming removed 7 bases from V and 4 bases from J; the gene matches leave 8 bases unexplained. This clonotype was seen a few times. There is no known antigen for this receptor. Per-base quality was not reported, and no clone a single base away is much larger than it.

The sequencing sample was made of PBMCs. This receptor was identified in a human donor in good health (CMV status not recorded). Some clones in this sample may be carry-over from other donors' samples. This chain joins TRBV7-9 to TRBJ1-4; 8 middle bases align to TRBD1. The CDR3 protein: CASTFQTGDNEKLFF. The DNA sequence reads TGTGCCAGCACCTTTCAGACAGGGGATAATGAAAAACTGTTTTTT.